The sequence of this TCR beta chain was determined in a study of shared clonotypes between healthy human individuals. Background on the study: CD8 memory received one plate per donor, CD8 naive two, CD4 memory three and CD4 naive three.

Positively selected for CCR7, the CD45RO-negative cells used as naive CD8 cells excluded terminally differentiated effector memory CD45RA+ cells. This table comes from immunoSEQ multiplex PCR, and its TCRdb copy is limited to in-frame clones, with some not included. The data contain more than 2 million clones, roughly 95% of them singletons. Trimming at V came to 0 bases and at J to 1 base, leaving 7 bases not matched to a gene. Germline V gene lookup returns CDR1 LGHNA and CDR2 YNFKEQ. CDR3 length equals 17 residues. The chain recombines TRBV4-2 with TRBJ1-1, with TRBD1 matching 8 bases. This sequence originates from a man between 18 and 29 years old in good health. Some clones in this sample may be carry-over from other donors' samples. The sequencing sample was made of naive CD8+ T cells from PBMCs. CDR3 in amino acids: CASSQDKVTGGNTEAFF. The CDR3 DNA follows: TGTGCCAGCAGCCAAGATAAAGTTACAGGGGGGAACACTGAAGCTTTCTTT.